One and the same sample provided the 20 T cell receptor beta chains below, sequenced in a study of tumor-infiltrating lymphocytes in primary liver carcinoma. Using a constant-region primer together with ProtoScript II reverse transcriptase, TCR beta cDNA was made from around 500 ng of total RNA. ARM-PCR, slightly modified, supplied the TCR beta libraries through three nested multiplex PCR rounds. The first two PCR rounds used TRBV1-TRBV30 primers with a Cbeta primer, approximately 10 cycles each. One entry per CDR3 protein, called by TCRdb with MiXCR from the multiplex PCR reads. The sample lists about 180,000 distinct CDR3 sequences, 50% to 75% occurring once. The study extracted blood RNA from unsorted whole blood and also extracted germline DNA. The sequencing sample was made of peripheral blood. The receptors were sampled from a man in his forties or fifties with primary liver carcinoma and hepatitis B virus infection.

About this clonotype: A read error may produce the germline difference seen at one junction end. The chain couples TRBV5-1 to TRBJ2-1, with TRBD2 identical over 10 bases. The CDR3 length is 16 residues. Per the germline V gene, CDR1 is SGHRS and CDR2 is YFSETQ. Here the CDR3 reads CASSLGGLAAYNQQFF. The CDR3 DNA follows: TGCGCCAGCAGCTTGGGAGGACTAGCGGCCTACAATCAGCAGTTCTTC. The full variable domain, its missing parts supplied by reference TRBV5-1 and TRBJ2-1, is KAGVTQTPRYLIKTRGQQVTLSCSPISGHRSVSWYQQTPGQGLQFLFEYFSETQRNKGNFPGRFSGRQFSNSRSEMNVSTLELGDSALYLCASSLGGLAAYNQQFFGPGTRLTVL.

The chain is built from TRBV19 and TRBJ2-1; D might be TRBD1 or TRBD2, each matching 6 bases. Trimming removed 8 bases at V and 1 base at J, with 12 bases between. The germline V gene has CDR1 LNHDA and CDR2 SQIVND (reference sequence). The CDR3 extends over 14 amino acids. The CDR3 DNA follows: TGTGCCAGTCGAAGGGGGGCGTCCTACAATGAGCAGTTCTTC. Amino acid sequence: CASRRGASYNEQFF.

This clonotype was recorded only once. One base away lies a much larger clone, so this may be a sequencing read error. V gene TRBV29-1 combines with J gene TRBJ2-1; TRBD1 agrees at 7 bases. From germline, CDR1 is SQVTM and CDR2 ANQGSEA. J lost 2 bases, V lost 7 bases, and 11 bases had no gene match. The CDR3 runs 15 residues. For the CDR3, the DNA is TGCAGCGCTGCGACAGGGAGAAGGACCTACAATGAGCAGTTCTTC. This encodes CSAATGRRTYNEQFF.

The J gene is TRBJ1-1, the V gene TRBV29-1, with unresolved D. With 0 bases removed from V and 8 bases from J, the gap between germline ends came to 13 bases. This CDR3 is 13 amino acids long. Looked up from germline, CDR1 is SQVTM and CDR2 is ANQGSEA. The CDR3 is CSVEDLVGSEAFF. CDR3 bases: TGCAGCGTTGAAGATCTAGTAGGAAGCGAAGCTTTCTTT.

Points on this clonotype: A read error may explain this, as a much larger clone is one base away. V usage is TRBV29-1 and J usage is TRBJ1-4; D is unresolved. Trimming took 4 bases from V and 8 from J, leaving 17 bases between them. CDR1 is SQVTM and CDR2 is ANQGSEA in the germline V gene. The CDR3 has 14 residues. CDR3: CSVGMLGMDEKLFF. Written as DNA, the CDR3 is TGCAGCGTTGGGATGCTAGGGATGGACGAAAAACTGTTTTTT.

Worth noting for this clonotype: At one of its ends the junction is not consistent with the germline gene, which may arise from a read error. The chain is built from TRBV7-2 and TRBJ2-7; D is possibly TRBD2 (7 bases). The germline V gene encodes CDR1 SGHTA and CDR2 FQGNSA. The CDR3 consists of 15 residues. The CDR3 DNA is TGTCCCAGCAGGCGGGAGCGGGACAACTTCTACGAGCAGTACTTC. This sequence encodes CPSRRERDNFYEQYF.

This CDR3 reads CASQDRGGSSYEQYF. The CDR3 region has the DNA TGCGCCAGCCAGGATCGCGGCGGGAGCTCCTACGAGCAGTACTTC. V is TRBV4-1 and J is TRBJ2-7; TRBD2 matches at 7 bases. Germline V gene data show CDR1 as MGHRA and CDR2 as YSYEKL. The CDR3 is made up of 15 amino acids. The J segment lost 0 bases and the V segment lost 8 bases, leaving 10 bases of the junction unmatched.

This clonotype was counted many times. This sequence joins TRBV11-2 and TRBJ1-2; 8 positions agree with TRBD1. V lost 5 bases, J lost 0 bases, and 8 bases stayed unmatched. This CDR3 spans 16 amino acids. Germline V gene data show CDR1 as SGHAT and CDR2 as FQNNGV. The CDR3 DNA reads TGTGCCAGCAGCCCCTTGCGGACAGGGTCTAACTATGGCTACACCTTC. This translates into CASSPLRTGSNYGYTF.

This clonotype was seen ten or more times. This chain connects TRBV11-2 to TRBJ2-1, with 8 nucleotides matching TRBD2. Looked up from germline, CDR1 is SGHAT and CDR2 is FQNNGV. The CDR3 contains 15 residues. V shed 2 bases and J 8 bases; nucleotides not matched to a gene: 8. CDR3 loop: CASSLSSGRNHEQFF. The CDR3 bases are TGTGCCAGCAGCTTATCCAGCGGGAGAAATCATGAGCAGTTCTTC.

For the CDR3, the DNA is TGCGCCAGCAGCCGGAGGACTAGCGGATACAATGAGTGGTTCTTC. This codes for CASSRRTSGYNEWFF. J is TRBJ2-1 and V is TRBV4-1; 10 nucleotides align to TRBD2. The CDR3 has 15 amino acids. V shed 4 bases, J shed 15 bases, and the junction held 15 bases outside the gene matches. Germline V gene lookup returns CDR1 MGHRA and CDR2 YSYEKL.

This clonotype was recorded many times. The chain couples TRBV6-5 to TRBJ1-2, with D perhaps matching TRBD1 (5 bases). Germline loops: CDR1 MNHEY, CDR2 SVGAGI. The CDR3 covers 13 residues. V dropped 2 bases and J dropped 5 bases, with 9 bases sitting between them. This chain's CDR3 is CASSYQGSYGYTF. DNA for the CDR3: TGTGCCAGCAGTTACCAGGGAAGTTATGGCTACACCTTC.

V is TRBV11-2 and J is TRBJ2-5; D gene uncertain. Germline CDR1 and CDR2: SGHAT and FQNNGV. The CDR3 is 17 residues long. The CDR3 coding sequence is TGTGGCAGAAGCTTAAAACCCGGTAGACCGTACCAAGAGACCCAGTACTTC. Protein product: CGRSLKPGRPYQETQYF.

A few counts support this clonotype. This chain uses TRBV7-8 with TRBJ2-3; D unclear. Germline-derived CDR1 and CDR2 are SGHVS and FQNEAQ. The CDR3 contains 13 residues. V was shortened by 3 bases and J by 6 bases, with 10 bases between the two germline ends. The CDR3 reads CASSFITRDTQYF. The CDR3 coding sequence is TGTGCCAGCAGCTTTATCACCAGGGATACGCAGTATTTT.

The chain combines TRBV12-3 or TRBV12-4 with TRBJ2-7, with a weak D call TRBD2 (6 bases). The germline V and J ends were trimmed by 5 bases and 4 bases, with 9 bases remaining between them. The CDR3 runs to 12 residues. CDR3 DNA: TGTGCCAGCAGTCCGCGGGGTTACGAGCAGTACTTC. As protein: CASSPRGYEQYF.

The CDR3 nucleotides read TGTGCCTGTCTGGGACTCAGTACCGCCCGGGAGCTGTTTTTT. This gives the protein CACLGLSTARELFF. This rearrangement joins TRBV30 to TRBJ2-2; perhaps TRBD2 as D (6 bases). Germline V gene sequence: CDR1 GTSNPN, CDR2 SVGIG (reference sequence). The CDR3 is 14 amino acids. Trimming removed 6 bases from V and 9 bases from J, with 20 bases in between.

Worth noting for this clonotype: The junction differs from germline at one of its ends, possibly a read error. The J gene is TRBJ2-3, the V gene TRBV11-1; 8 bases fit TRBD2. Germline values: CDR1 SGHAT, CDR2 FQDESV (reference sequence). This CDR3 spans 17 amino acids. CDR3 residues: CANSLSLSGRSADTQYF. In nucleotides, the CDR3 is TGTGCCAACAGCTTAAGTCTAAGCGGGAGAAGCGCAGATACGCAGTATTTT. Complete variable domain (other parts from reference TRBV11-1 and TRBJ2-3): EAEVAQSPRYKITEKSQAVAFWCDPISGHATLYWYRQILGQGPELLVQFQDESVVDDSQLPKDRFSAERLKGVDSTLKIQPAELGDSAMYLCANSLSLSGRSADTQYFGPGTRLTVL.

This chain connects TRBV6-2 or TRBV6-3 to TRBJ2-7; D uncertain. The CDR3 is made up of 12 amino acids. Germline V gives CDR1 MNHEY, CDR2 SVGEGT. V lost 6 bases to trimming and J lost 6 bases, with 12 bases between them. DNA of the CDR3: TGTGCCAGCAGCCCCGGGTATGCCGAGCAGTACTTC. Protein product: CASSPGYAEQYF.

On this clonotype itself: One end of the junction varies from germline; a read error may be responsible. This chain joins TRBV11-2 and TRBJ2-1; no definite D call. The germline V gene encodes CDR1 SGHAT and CDR2 FQNNGV. The CDR3 is 13 amino acids. CDR3 nucleotides: TGTGCCAGCAGTTCCGGGCATGACGGCCCTCACTACTTC. Translation gives CASSSGHDGPHYF.

This chain joins TRBV10-3 and TRBJ2-1; no clear D. V lost 7 bases and J 10 bases, leaving 17 bases between the germline ends. Per germline, CDR1 ENHRY and CDR2 SYGVKD. The CDR3 is 13 amino acids. The DNA of the CDR3 is TGTGCCATCATCCCTTCATTATTAGGGGAGCAGTTCTTC. Translating gives CAIIPSLLGEQFF.

Details on this clonotype: Germline is not matched at one junction end, which may reflect a read error. V usage is TRBV5-6 and J usage is TRBJ2-2, with a tentative D call TRBD1 (5 bases). Per germline, CDR1 SGHDT and CDR2 YYEEEE. The CDR3 consists of 12 residues. The chain's CDR3 is CTSSRDTGELFF. The CDR3 nucleotides are TGTACCAGCAGCAGGGACACCGGGGAGCTGTTTTTT.